This entry features one TCR beta chain sequence. The ends were cut back, 2 bases at V and 1 base at J, with 8 bases in the middle. Looked up from germline, CDR1 is LNHDA and CDR2 is SQIVND (reference sequence). This CDR3 has 14 residues. The data were obtained in a study of blood T cell repertoires in COVID-19. About the study: Donors in the United States, Italy and Spain gave samples during acute or convalescent COVID-19. Nucleic acid was either cDNA or gDNA, and it came from T cells, B-cell-depleted T cells, or PBMCs.

Original processing notes: Reference gene primer amplification gave nucleated cell count estimates. Clones were read by immunoSEQ multiplex PCR, and TCRdb kept only the in-frame ones, dropping some. V, J and clone size are those of that table, while D and trimming were read from the DNA. This table has a few hundred thousand clones, 89% appearing once. Specimen: peripheral blood. This chain links TRBV19 with TRBJ1-1; D is ambiguous. The source of this sequence is a woman between 35 and 50 years old who had recovered from COVID-19. CDR3 loop: CASSIYGGNTEAFF. The DNA of the CDR3 is TGTGCCAGTAGTATATATGGCGGGAACACTGAAGCTTTCTTT.